The entry that follows covers one T cell receptor (beta chain) sequence. No antigen is known for it. Additional DNA sequences in this sample encode the identical CDR3. The data stem from a study of OX40 agonist ivuxolimab in advanced cancers. V shed 5 bases and J shed 2 bases, with 10 bases lying between them. The CDR3 contains 13 residues. From germline, CDR1 is SEHNR and CDR2 FQNEAQ (reference sequence). The repertoire was sequenced with immunoSEQ multiplex PCR; TCRdb's copy has only in-frame clones and lacks some. This table holds 99,000 or so clones, about 80% found once. Study-wide points: Circulating CD4+ and CD8+ T cells showed clonal expansion by week 6 at 0.1 to 3.0 mg/kg.

The sequences come from CD4+ or CD8+ T cells sorted from blood, collected in a trial of the OX40 agonist ivuxolimab. This receptor was obtained from an adult with an advanced solid tumor such as melanoma, head and neck, liver or kidney cancer. This rearrangement joins TRBV7-9 to TRBJ2-7; D possibly corresponds to TRBD2 (5 bases). The CDR3 protein is CASSRTEAYEQYF. CDR3 nucleotides: TGTGCCAGCAGCCGGACGGAGGCCTACGAGCAGTACTTC.